The source of this T cell receptor (beta chain) is a study of control samples from healthy donors and cancer patients. Profiling relied on immunoSEQ multiplex PCR, and the TCRdb table lists in-frame clones only, not all of them. There are 65,000 to 80,000 clones in the sample; around 90% occur only once, and 1.5% to 2% lies in the top ten. Trimming shortened V by 1 base and J by 14 bases, and 11 bases separated the two germline ends. Germline CDR1 reads SEHNR; CDR2 reads FQNEAQ (reference sequence). The CDR3 is made up of 11 amino acids. The sequence was obtained from a woman aged 60-70 years with head and neck cancer. The chain joins TRBV7-9 to TRBJ1-1; D unclear. Sequenced input: PBMCs. CDR3 residues: CASSLEGIGFF. The CDR3 bases are TGTGCCAGCAGCTTAGAGGGAATCGGGTTCTTT.